This entry lists 23 T cell receptor beta chains sequenced from one sample in a study of blood T cell repertoires in COVID-19 (dated by TCRdb to about 2020). Receptor amplification or capture employed the immunoSEQ multiplex PCR assay. TCRdb carries this immuneACCESS record with in-frame sequences only. Its versions omit some clonotypes, under half of them owing to an unresolved V gene in the studies checked, with the rest unexplained. In all, the sample holds roughly 350,000 clones, and approximately 90% of those were seen once. Clones ranked in the top ten supply less than 3.5% of the sample. Sequencing used peripheral blood. The receptors come from a woman between 18 and 30 years old who had recovered from COVID-19.

This chain connects TRBV10-3 to TRBJ2-3, with D tentatively TRBD1 (6 bases). Germline V lookup: CDR1 ENHRY, CDR2 SYGVKD. This CDR3 region has 16 residues. V dropped 6 bases and J dropped 0 bases, with 16 bases sitting between them. CDR3 protein: CAIREDRTSSTDTQYF. CDR3 DNA: TGTGCCATCAGAGAAGACAGGACATCTAGCACAGATACGCAGTATTTT.

The chain has TRBV19 and TRBJ1-1; possible D gene TRBD1, 5 bases. V was trimmed by 4 bases and J by 6 bases, leaving 15 bases between them. Per the germline V gene, CDR1 is LNHDA and CDR2 is SQIVND (reference sequence). This CDR3 has 14 amino acids. CDR3 coding DNA: TGTGCCAGTAGTACCGGGGGGGGAAGCCCTGAAGCTTTCTTT. Its translation: CASSTGGGSPEAFF.

CDR3 protein: CASSYSPGVSEQYV. The CDR3 DNA follows: TGTGCCAGCAGTTACTCGCCAGGGGTAAGCGAGCAGTACGTC. The chain links TRBV6-6 to TRBJ2-7, with D possibly being TRBD1 (6 bases). CDR1 is MNHNY, CDR2 SVGAGI, per germline (reference sequence). The length of the CDR3 is 14 residues. V gave up 0 bases and J gave up 6 bases, with 12 bases separating them.

CDR3 protein: CASRLADRAEEKLFF. Here the CDR3 DNA reads TGTGCAAGTCGCTTAGCAGACAGGGCCGAAGAAAAACTGTTTTTT. The chain links TRBV12-2 to TRBJ1-4; TRBD1 was called by the table and not checked on the DNA. TRBV12-2 is an annotated pseudogene. This CDR3 region has 15 residues.

The rearrangement uses TRBV5-6 and TRBJ1-1; no reliable D call. CDR1 and CDR2 (germline): SGHDT, YYEEEE. V was pared by 4 bases and J by 7 bases, with 8 bases between. The CDR3 consists of 11 residues. The chain's CDR3 is CASSPGVEAFF. CDR3 sequence (DNA): TGTGCCAGCAGCCCCGGGGTTGAAGCTTTCTTT. The variable domain in full, with the rest retrieved from reference TRBV5-6 and TRBJ1-1, is DAGVTQSPTHLIKTRGQQVTLRCSPKSGHDTVSWYQQALGQGPQFIFQYYEEEERQRGNFPDRFSGHQFPNYSSELNVNALLLGDSALYLCASSPGVEAFFGQGTRLTVV.

The chain is built from TRBV7-2 and TRBJ1-4, with D possibly matching TRBD1 (5 bases). The length of the CDR3 is 14 residues. V was clipped by 1 base and J by 8 bases, with 11 bases between them. Germline CDR1 SGHTA, CDR2 FQGNSA. The CDR3 is CASSLGGGEEKLFF. The CDR3, as DNA: TGTGCCAGCAGCTTAGGCGGGGGGGAAGAAAAACTGTTTTTT.

V and J are TRBV11-2 and TRBJ2-1; 12 bases fit TRBD2. The germline V gene has CDR1 SGHAT and CDR2 FQNNGV. The CDR3 sequence is 15 residues long. J lost 3 bases, V lost 5 bases, and 2 bases had no gene match. In nucleotides, the CDR3 is TGTGCCAGCAGCCGGACTAGCGGGGTCTACAATGAGCAGTTCTTC. As protein: CASSRTSGVYNEQFF. Based on the CDR3 plus reference TRBV11-2 and TRBJ2-1, the full variable domain is EAGVAQSPRYKIIEKRQSVAFWCNPISGHATLYWYQQILGQGPKLLIQFQNNGVVDDSQLPKDRFSAERLKGVDSTLKIQPAKLEDSAVYLCASSRTSGVYNEQFFGPGTRLTVL.

This clone has a handful of counts. In the same sample, other DNA sequences code for this CDR3. The rearrangement joins TRBV6-2 or TRBV6-3 to TRBJ2-3; D might be TRBD2 (5 bases). CDR3 length: 12 residues. Trimming pared 2 bases from V and 5 bases from J, leaving 5 bases between. The germline V gene encodes CDR1 MNHEY and CDR2 SVGEGT. Here the CDR3 reads CASSYSGDTQYF. The CDR3 DNA reads TGTGCCAGCAGTTACAGCGGAGATACGCAGTATTTT.

The V and J genes are TRBV25-1 and TRBJ2-3; D gene ambiguous. Germline V gene sequence: CDR1 MGHDK, CDR2 SYGVNS. The CDR3 is 15 amino acids. Deletions cut 1 base from V and 1 base from J, with 9 bases between. The CDR3 loop reads CASSELRLGTDTQYF. The CDR3 coding sequence is TGTGCCAGCAGTGAATTAAGACTGGGCACAGATACGCAGTATTTT.

The rearrangement joins TRBV6-4 to TRBJ2-2, with D possibly matching TRBD1 (5 bases). Between the trimmed V and J ends, which lost 3 bases and 5 bases, there was a span of 7 bases. The germline V gene has CDR1 MRHNA and CDR2 SNTAGT. CDR3 length equals 13 residues. Here the CDR3 DNA reads TGTGCCAGCAGTGAAACAGGAACCGGGGAGCTGTTTTTT. Amino acid sequence: CASSETGTGELFF.

This clone turned up a few times. V usage is TRBV30 and J usage is TRBJ2-2; 8 bases match TRBD2. The J segment lost 6 bases and the V segment lost 2 bases, leaving 5 bases of the junction unmatched. The germline CDR1 and CDR2 sequences are GTSNPN and SVGIG (reference sequence). The CDR3 has 14 amino acids. CDR3 sequence (DNA): TGTGCCTGGAGTAAGGGACTAGAGGCCGGGGAGCTGTTTTTT. As protein: CAWSKGLEAGELFF.

This clone has just one count. The chain employs TRBV29-1 and TRBJ1-2; 8 nucleotides align to TRBD1. V shed 3 bases and J 10 bases; nucleotides not matched to a gene: 10. The CDR3 has 13 residues. Germline lookup yields CDR1 SQVTM and CDR2 ANQGSEA. CDR3 amino acids: CSVEAPGQADYTF. DNA for the CDR3: TGCAGCGTTGAGGCCCCGGGACAGGCGGACTACACCTTC. Using reference TRBV29-1 and TRBJ1-2 for the parts outside the CDR3, the full variable domain is SAVISQKPSRDICQRGTSLTIQCQVDSQVTMMFWYRQQPGQSLTLIATANQGSEATYESGFVIDKFPISRPNLTFSTLTVSNMSPEDSSIYLCSVEAPGQADYTFGSGTRLTVV.

The chain couples TRBV5-1 to TRBJ2-2; 10 nucleotides agree with TRBD2. The V segment lost 3 bases and the J segment 5 bases; nucleotides outside the gene matches: 7. There are 16 residues in the CDR3. Germline lookup yields CDR1 SGHRS and CDR2 YFSETQ. CDR3 sequence: CASSSSGSPRTGELFF. In DNA, the CDR3 is TGCGCCAGCAGCTCTAGCGGGAGCCCGAGGACCGGGGAGCTGTTTTTT.

V usage is TRBV30 and J usage is TRBJ1-2, with 7 bases that match TRBD1. With V trimmed by 2 bases and J by 3 bases, 6 bases remained unmatched. CDR1 is GTSNPN and CDR2 is SVGIG in the germline V gene (reference sequence). CDR3 size: 14 residues. DNA for the CDR3: TGTGCCTGGAGTTGGACAGGTGGCGACTATGGCTACACCTTC. Translated, it gives CAWSWTGGDYGYTF.

The chain couples TRBV5-1 to TRBJ2-5; 7 bases line up with TRBD1. This CDR3 has 16 amino acids. V lost 4 bases, J lost 1 base, and 10 bases stayed unmatched. From germline, CDR1 is SGHRS and CDR2 YFSETQ. The CDR3 sequence is CASSTRAGGSQETQYF. The CDR3 DNA sequence: TGCGCCAGCAGCACCCGGGCAGGGGGAAGCCAAGAGACCCAGTACTTC.

J is TRBJ2-7 and V is TRBV6-2 or TRBV6-3, with D tentatively TRBD2 (5 bases). The ends were cut back, 2 bases at V and 4 bases at J, with 9 bases in the middle. The CDR3 consists of 13 residues. The V gene's germline CDR1 is MNHEY and CDR2 SVGEGT. CDR3 nucleotides: TGTGCCAGCAGTTACGCGGAGGCATACGAGCAGTACGTC. Translated: CASSYAEAYEQYV.

The sample holds one count of this clone. The chain has TRBV6-2 or TRBV6-3 and TRBJ1-1; D might be TRBD1 (6 bases). Germline V gene data show CDR1 as MNHEY and CDR2 as SVGEGT. The CDR3 loop spans 11 amino acids. Trimming cost V 6 bases and J 7 bases, with 9 bases left between them. The CDR3 DNA sequence: TGTGCCAGCAGCCGACAGGATGAAGCTTTCTTT. Translating gives CASSRQDEAFF.

The CDR3 bases are TGTGCCAGCAGCACACGGGAGTCAGAGACCCAGTACTTC. Its protein product is CASSTRESETQYF. The chain carries TRBV21-1 and TRBJ2-5; no check of the table's D call, TRBD2, against the DNA was made. TRBV21-1 is a listed pseudogene. CDR3 size: 13 residues.

The chain uses TRBV21-1 and TRBJ2-4; the table names TRBD1, a call not compared with the DNA. TRBV21-1 is reported as a pseudogene. This CDR3 spans 16 amino acids. CDR3 loop: CASSNVTGRAKNIQYF. In nucleotides, the CDR3 is TGTGCCAGCAGCAATGTCACAGGGAGAGCCAAAAACATTCAGTACTTC.

The chain is built from TRBV5-1 and TRBJ2-7; 10 bases are a match to TRBD1. The CDR3 runs to 18 residues. CDR1 and CDR2 (germline): SGHRS, YFSETQ. V trimming: 4 bases; J trimming: 1 base; junction bases outside the gene matches: 14. The CDR3 sequence is CASSTRTARDRGSYEQYV. In DNA form, the CDR3 reads TGCGCCAGCAGCACGAGAACGGCCCGGGACAGGGGATCCTACGAGCAGTACGTC.

The chain's CDR3 is CASSTGQNNQPQHF. The CDR3 nucleotides are TGTGCCAGCAGCACGGGACAGAACAATCAGCCCCAGCATTTT. V is TRBV2 and J is TRBJ1-5, with 7 positions matching TRBD1. J was trimmed by 3 bases and V by 6 bases; bases with no gene match: 5. CDR3 length: 14 amino acids. The germline V gene encodes CDR1 SNHLY and CDR2 FYNNEI.

This clone was observed a single time. The V gene is TRBV19, the J gene TRBJ1-1; tentatively, D is TRBD1 (6 bases). The CDR3 covers 14 residues. Germline V gives CDR1 LNHDA, CDR2 SQIVND (reference sequence). V lost 6 bases to trimming and J lost 4 bases, with 15 bases between them. CDR3 DNA: TGTGCCAGTAGCCGACAGGTTTCTGTCACTGAAGCTTTCTTT. Its protein product is CASSRQVSVTEAFF.

This chain connects TRBV6-5 to TRBJ1-1; 7 bases are shared with TRBD1. Germline CDR1 is MNHEY and CDR2 is SVGAGI. The CDR3 contains 13 residues. Germline trimming cut 7 bases from V and 1 base from J; bases unmatched to any gene: 3. In DNA, the CDR3 is TGTGCCAGCACACGACAGGGGAACACTGAAGCTTTCTTT. Its translation is CASTRQGNTEAFF.